Here is one TCR beta chain with its context. J lost 4 bases, V lost 5 bases, and 20 bases had no gene match. CDR3 length: 19 amino acids. This sample is part of a study of T-cell reconstitution after alpha-beta-depleted transplantation in children. For TCRbeta, the library was prepared with unique molecular identifiers. TCRdb passed the PCR reads through MiXCR, listing each CDR3 protein once. The sample yields about 420,000 distinct CDR3 sequences, roughly 10% seen once. The material sequenced was PBMCs from the stem cell graft donor, taken from the stem cell graft. This clonotype was obtained from a human donor who donated a stem cell graft to a child with acute myeloid leukemia. The V call is TRBV12-3 or TRBV12-4, the J call TRBJ2-3; 8 bases line up with TRBD2. The CDR3 nucleotides read TGTGCCAGCAGTCCCAGAGTAGCGGGACCCTCGTCCCGCGCAGATACGCAGTATTTT. Protein product: CASSPRVAGPSSRADTQYF.